The 23 T cell receptor beta chains in this list originate from one sample, sequenced in a study of cytomegalovirus exposure and HLA in healthy donors. The study ran its PCR with 60 Vbeta and 13 Jbeta primers. Generated by immunoSEQ multiplex PCR, the TCRdb table keeps only in-frame clones and is missing some. The table shows roughly 43,000 clones, with approximately 60% occurring only once. The specimen was PBMCs. Receptors were obtained from a human donor in good health.

V and J are TRBV6-1 and TRBJ1-6; D uncertain. From germline, CDR1 is MNHNS and CDR2 SASEGT. The V and J ends lost 6 bases and 6 bases respectively, with 9 bases between them. The CDR3 covers 13 residues. CDR3 bases: TGTGCCAGCAGCGAACAAGCTAATTCACCCCTCCACTTT. It specifies CASSEQANSPLHF.

This clone showed up just a few times. This chain links TRBV6-5 with TRBJ2-3; D might be TRBD1 (5 bases). Trimming left V 0 bases short and J 3 bases short, with 13 bases between. The CDR3 spans 16 residues. Germline lookup yields CDR1 MNHEY and CDR2 SVGAGI. The CDR3, as DNA: TGTGCCAGCAGTTACTCCTCGCCAGGGTCGACAGATACGCAGTATTTT. Encoded protein: CASSYSSPGSTDTQYF.

The chain has TRBV28 and TRBJ1-4; unclear D gene. V shed 6 bases and J shed 1 base, with 9 bases lying between them. The CDR3 length is 14 residues. In germline, CDR1 is MDHEN, CDR2 SYDVKM. The CDR3 spells CASSPGGTNEKLFF. The CDR3 nucleotides read TGTGCCAGCAGCCCAGGTGGAACTAATGAAAAACTGTTTTTT.

V and J are TRBV15 and TRBJ2-5, with D tentatively TRBD1 (6 bases). CDR1 LNHNV and CDR2 YYDKDF come from the germline V gene (reference sequence). The CDR3 totals 13 residues. V was pared by 7 bases and J by 7 bases, with 16 bases between. In DNA form, the CDR3 reads TGTGCCACCAAGAATTCAGGGGTAGCGACCCAGTACTTC. Translated: CATKNSGVATQYF. Based on the CDR3 plus reference TRBV15 and TRBJ2-5, the full variable domain is DAMVIQNPRYQVTQFGKPVTLSCSQTLNHNVMYWYQQKSSQAPKLLFHYYDKDFNNEADTPDNFQSRRPNTSFCFLDIRSPGLGDTAMYLCATKNSGVATQYFGPGTRLLVL.

Comments on this clone: The junction shows a germline mismatch at one end, possibly a read error. V gene TRBV7-2 combines with J gene TRBJ2-1; D perhaps matches TRBD1 (6 bases). CDR3 length: 15 amino acids. The germline CDR1 and CDR2 sequences are SGHTA and FQGNSA. CDR3 nucleotide sequence: TGTGCCAGCAGCTTAGTGAGGGGGATCTACAGTGAGCAGTTCTTC. Translated: CASSLVRGIYSEQFF.

This chain joins TRBV5-1 and TRBJ2-3; 10 bases fit TRBD2. Germline V gene lookup returns CDR1 SGHRS and CDR2 YFSETQ. This CDR3 is 16 amino acids long. J was trimmed by 0 bases and V by 9 bases; bases with no gene match: 10. The CDR3 loop reads CANRPSGGASTDTQYF. In DNA form, the CDR3 reads TGCGCCAACAGACCGAGCGGGGGGGCCAGCACAGATACGCAGTATTTT.

This clone has only one observation. The gene calls are TRBV9 and TRBJ2-5; D is perhaps TRBD1 (6 bases). V was clipped by 3 bases and J by 6 bases, with 15 bases between them. The V gene's germline CDR1 is SGDLS and CDR2 YYNGEE. The CDR3 covers 14 residues. CDR3 DNA sequence: TGTGCCAGCAGCGAGGGGGTGGACAGCAAGACCCAGTACTTC. This gives the protein CASSEGVDSKTQYF.

The rearrangement uses TRBV7-3 and TRBJ1-2; 7 bases agree with TRBD1. V was clipped by 5 bases and J by 0 bases; unmatched bases: 3. The CDR3 covers 14 residues. Per germline, CDR1 SGHTA and CDR2 FQGTGA. CDR3 coding DNA: TGTGCCAGCAGCCAAGGGACAGCTAACTATGGCTACACCTTC. Protein sequence: CASSQGTANYGYTF.

This chain links TRBV7-2 with TRBJ2-1; the D is unclear. Between the trimmed V and J ends, which lost 3 bases and 1 base, there was a span of 4 bases. Germline lookup yields CDR1 SGHTA and CDR2 FQGNSA. The CDR3 loop spans 13 amino acids. CDR3 sequence: CASSLTSYNEQFF. As DNA, the CDR3 is TGTGCCAGCAGCTTGACTTCCTACAATGAGCAGTTCTTC.

The V and J genes are TRBV5-6 and TRBJ2-5; D gene uncertain. CDR3 length: 13 residues. Germline V gene lookup returns CDR1 SGHDT and CDR2 YYEEEE. The V gene lost 3 bases and the J gene lost 7 bases, with 13 bases spanning the gap. The CDR3 loop is CASSSTPSGTQYF. CDR3 nucleotide sequence: TGTGCCAGCAGCTCCACCCCCTCCGGGACCCAGTACTTC.

The chain couples TRBV5-1 to TRBJ1-2; 9 bases map to TRBD1. The CDR3 has 15 residues. V was pared by 4 bases and J by 3 bases, with 7 bases of the junction left unmatched. In germline, CDR1 is SGHRS, CDR2 YFSETQ. The CDR3 protein is CASSPGTGWDYGYTF. As DNA, the CDR3 is TGCGCCAGCAGCCCAGGGACAGGGTGGGACTATGGCTACACCTTC.

This chain joins TRBV18 and TRBJ1-3, with TRBD1 matching over 9 bases. The CDR3 runs 14 residues. In germline, CDR1 is KGHSH, CDR2 LQKENI. The junction had 6 bases not matched to a gene; V was cut back by 8 bases and J by 4 bases. CDR3 bases: TGTGCCAGCCAGGACAGGGGAGACGGAAACACCATATATTTT. It translates to CASQDRGDGNTIYF.

J is TRBJ2-7 and V is TRBV18; 10 positions match TRBD1. The CDR3 runs 13 residues. The J segment lost 4 bases and the V segment lost 4 bases, leaving 1 base of the junction unmatched. The germline gives CDR1 KGHSH, CDR2 LQKENI. The DNA of the CDR3 is TGTGCCAGCTCACGGACAGGGGGGTACGAGCAGTACTTC. Residues: CASSRTGGYEQYF.

The sample holds a few counts of this clone. J is TRBJ1-4 and V is TRBV6-6, with D uncertain. Trimming pared 5 bases from V and 5 bases from J, leaving 3 bases between. The CDR3 sequence is 11 residues long. Germline assignment: CDR1 MNHNY and CDR2 SVGAGI (reference sequence). This CDR3 reads CASSQNEKLFF. As DNA, the CDR3 is TGTGCCAGCAGTCAAAATGAAAAACTGTTTTTT.

This clone was seen only a few times. The chain links TRBV7-9 to TRBJ2-5; D possibly corresponds to TRBD1 (5 bases). Looked up from germline, CDR1 is SEHNR and CDR2 is FQNEAQ (reference sequence). The V end was cut by 5 bases, the J end by 2 bases, with 12 bases between. The CDR3 is 14 residues long. The CDR3 here is CASSLTGGQETQYF. The CDR3 DNA sequence: TGTGCCAGCAGCCTAACAGGTGGGCAAGAGACCCAGTACTTC.

The chain uses TRBV2 and TRBJ2-7, with 9 nucleotides matching TRBD1. The V segment lost 6 bases and the J segment 3 bases; nucleotides outside the gene matches: 9. Looked up from germline, CDR1 is SNHLY and CDR2 is FYNNEI. There are 15 residues in the CDR3. CDR3 in amino acids: CASSTPLDRGYEQYF. The CDR3 DNA follows: TGTGCCAGCAGCACCCCTTTGGACAGGGGCTACGAGCAGTACTTC.

The chain recombines TRBV7-2 with TRBJ2-1; 12 bases are a match to TRBD2. This CDR3 spans 15 amino acids. V was pared by 5 bases and J by 10 bases, with 9 bases of the junction left unmatched. Germline loops: CDR1 SGHTA, CDR2 FQGNSA. CDR3 sequence reads: CASSLGLAGGREQFF. The CDR3 nucleotides are TGTGCCAGCAGCCTAGGGCTAGCGGGGGGGCGGGAGCAGTTCTTC.

This clone has just a few counts. The rearrangement links TRBV7-2 to TRBJ1-2; D gene uncertain. The CDR3 is 15 amino acids. Between the trimmed V and J ends, which lost 5 bases and 0 bases, there was a span of 13 bases. CDR1 and CDR2 from the germline V gene are SGHTA and FQGNSA. Here the CDR3 reads CASSPGLLSNYGYTF. As DNA, the CDR3 is TGTGCCAGCAGCCCCGGACTGCTGTCTAACTATGGCTACACCTTC.

V is TRBV7-2 and J is TRBJ1-5; TRBD1 might be the D (5 bases). Per the germline V gene, CDR1 is SGHTA and CDR2 is FQGNSA. The V end lost 6 bases, the J end lost 2 bases, and 14 bases lay between the germline ends. This CDR3 comprises 15 residues. For the CDR3, the DNA is TGTGCCAGCAGATTCAGGGCGTGGGGCAATCAGCCCCAGCATTTT. It is translated as CASRFRAWGNQPQHF.

The CDR3 loop is CASSEESYEQYF. As DNA, the CDR3 is TGTGCCAGCAGCGAGGAATCCTACGAGCAGTACTTC. V and J are TRBV21-1 and TRBJ2-7; the DNA was not compared with TRBD2, the D call given in the table. TRBV21-1 is deemed a pseudogene. The CDR3 consists of 12 residues.

In its sample, this clone was seen a few times. The rearrangement links TRBV10-3 to TRBJ2-3; possibly TRBD2 for D (5 bases). Germline values: CDR1 ENHRY, CDR2 SYGVKD. V gave up 3 bases and J gave up 3 bases, with 16 bases separating them. This CDR3 has 16 amino acids. CDR3 sequence reads: CAISDFPGRETDTQYF. The CDR3 DNA sequence: TGTGCCATCAGTGACTTTCCTGGACGGGAAACAGATACGCAGTATTTT.

CDR3 nucleotide sequence: TGTGCCACCAGGAAAGGGGCAGGCGATCAGCCCCAGCATTTT. As protein: CATRKGAGDQPQHF. This sequence joins TRBV15 and TRBJ1-5; possibly TRBD1 for D (5 bases). The CDR3 is 14 amino acids. Germline V gives CDR1 LNHNV, CDR2 YYDKDF (reference sequence). The V end lost 6 bases, the J end lost 5 bases, and 14 bases lay between the germline ends.

The chain combines TRBV7-2 with TRBJ2-7, with 7 nucleotides matching TRBD2. This CDR3 is built from 15 residues. Germline CDR1 is SGHTA and CDR2 is FQGNSA. V was pared by 4 bases and J by 0 bases, with 6 bases of the junction left unmatched. The CDR3 loop reads CASSWGGGGSYEQYF. CDR3 DNA sequence: TGTGCCAGCAGCTGGGGTGGGGGGGGCTCCTACGAGCAGTACTTC.